These 11 T cell receptor beta chains were sequenced from one sample in a study of OX40 agonist ivuxolimab in advanced cancers. The library was generated by the immunoSEQ multiplex PCR assay. TCRdb obtained this table from immuneACCESS and retained in-frame rearrangements with V and J assigned. These tables miss some clones; where compared with another copy, unresolved V genes account for less than half of the shortfall, and the remainder is unexplained. Counted in this sample were tens of thousands of clones; roughly 90% of them appeared once. Around 2.5% of the sample is in the top ten clones. The input for sequencing was CD4+ or CD8+ T cells sorted from blood, taken in a trial of the OX40 agonist ivuxolimab. All receptors come from an adult with an advanced solid tumor such as melanoma, head and neck, liver or kidney cancer.

In this sample, this clone turned up once. The chain couples TRBV11-2 to TRBJ2-7, with TRBD2 matching over 12 bases. Germline CDR1 reads SGHAT; CDR2 reads FQNNGV. The V gene end was trimmed by 5 bases and the J gene end by 5 bases; junction bases not matched to a gene: 13. The CDR3 totals 17 residues. CDR3 region: CASSPTVGLAGSNEQYF. The CDR3 region has the DNA TGTGCCAGCAGCCCCACCGTCGGACTAGCGGGATCCAACGAGCAGTACTTC.

V and J are TRBV21-1 and TRBJ2-7; the table's D call, TRBD1, has no DNA check behind it. TRBV21-1 is labeled a pseudogene. CDR3 length: 14 amino acids. The CDR3 nucleotides are TGTGCCAGCAGCAAAGGGACAGGGTTTTACGAGCAGTACTTC. Its translation: CASSKGTGFYEQYF.

This rearrangement joins TRBV5-1 to TRBJ2-1; TRBD2 matches at 8 bases. The germline gives CDR1 SGHRS, CDR2 YFSETQ. The CDR3 runs to 15 residues. V lost 4 bases to trimming and J lost 8 bases; unmatched junction nucleotides: 11. The CDR3 coding sequence is TGCGCCAGCAGCCCGTCCGGGACTAGTTTCGATGAGCAGTTCTTC. Encoded protein: CASSPSGTSFDEQFF. Combining the CDR3 with reference TRBV5-1 and TRBJ2-1 gives the whole variable domain KAGVTQTPRYLIKTRGQQVTLSCSPISGHRSVSWYQQTPGQGLQFLFEYFSETQRNKGNFPGRFSGRQFSNSRSEMNVSTLELGDSALYLCASSPSGTSFDEQFFGPGTRLTVL.

V usage is TRBV7-9 and J usage is TRBJ2-5; 10 nucleotides line up with TRBD2. In germline, CDR1 is SEHNR, CDR2 FQNEAQ (reference sequence). Trimming removed 3 bases from V and 5 bases from J; junction bases left unmatched: 6. The CDR3 contains 15 residues. CDR3 residues: CASSLPSGRGETQYF. Written as DNA, the CDR3 is TGTGCCAGCAGCTTGCCTAGCGGGAGAGGTGAGACCCAGTACTTC.

V usage is TRBV7-8 and J usage is TRBJ1-2; D gene unclear. The CDR3 is 13 residues long. From germline, CDR1 is SGHVS and CDR2 FQNEAQ. The V and J ends lost 1 base and 9 bases respectively, with 12 bases between them. The CDR3 sequence is CASSLGLRGSYTF. The CDR3 DNA sequence: TGTGCCAGCAGCTTAGGCCTCCGGGGAAGCTACACCTTC.

The chain has TRBV7-5 and TRBJ2-1; TRBD2 is taken as the D call from the table, unchecked against the DNA. TRBV7-5 is an annotated pseudogene. CDR3 length: 15 residues. CDR3 in amino acids: CARNHLGRAGNEQFF. The CDR3 DNA reads TGTGCCAGAAACCACTTAGGGAGGGCCGGAAATGAGCAGTTCTTC.

This rearrangement joins TRBV27 to TRBJ2-5; D might be TRBD1 or TRBD2, each matching 5 bases. This CDR3 contains 14 residues. The germline CDR1 and CDR2 sequences are MNHEY and SMNVEV (reference sequence). The V end was cut by 2 bases, the J end by 1 base, with 8 bases between. The CDR3 DNA sequence: TGTGCCAGCAGTTTAGTGGGACCCCAAGAGACCCAGTACTTC. The encoded protein is CASSLVGPQETQYF.

The chain couples TRBV10-2 to TRBJ1-2, with a possible D match to TRBD1 (5 bases). The V end was cut by 6 bases, the J end by 0 bases, with 11 bases between. This CDR3 region has 14 residues. CDR1 WSHSY and CDR2 SAAADI come from the germline V gene. The CDR3 reads CASSGTSANYGYTF. The CDR3 nucleotides are TGCGCCAGCAGCGGGACGAGCGCTAACTATGGCTACACCTTC.

The J gene is TRBJ2-5, the V gene TRBV19, with 7 bases aligning to TRBD1. Germline CDR1 and CDR2: LNHDA and SQIVND (reference sequence). V dropped 8 bases and J dropped 2; count of bases not matched to a gene: 8. The CDR3 spans 14 residues. The CDR3: CASGVQGPQETQYF. The CDR3 DNA follows: TGTGCCAGTGGGGTACAGGGGCCGCAAGAGACCCAGTACTTC.

The J gene is TRBJ2-3, the V gene TRBV2; 10 positions agree with TRBD1. The V segment lost 7 bases and the J segment 5 bases; nucleotides outside the gene matches: 9. Germline lookup yields CDR1 SNHLY and CDR2 FYNNEI. The CDR3 covers 15 residues. This chain's CDR3 is CASILRGTGEDTQYF. In nucleotides, the CDR3 is TGTGCCAGCATCCTAAGGGGGACAGGGGAAGATACGCAGTATTTT.

V is TRBV7-9 and J is TRBJ2-5; D call uncertain. The germline gives CDR1 SEHNR, CDR2 FQNEAQ (reference sequence). This CDR3 comprises 14 residues. The V end lost 1 base, the J end lost 1 base, and 7 bases lay between the germline ends. CDR3 in amino acids: CASSLDSPQETQYF. DNA for the CDR3: TGTGCCAGCAGCTTAGACTCCCCCCAAGAGACCCAGTACTTC.